What follows are 11 T cell receptor beta chains derived from one specimen sequenced in a study of blood T cells in healthy people across ages (dated by TCRdb to about 2015). Receptor amplification or capture employed 5' RACE. The listed sequencing device is Illumina HiSeq 2500. A second PCR of about 7 to 12 cycles was performed with a sample-barcoded 5' primer and a J-beta primer mix. TCRdb reprocessing: public reads trimmed at Q25 with fastp, clones called with MiXCR, in-frame beta chains kept. CDR3 protein duplicates are merged, each entry listing the most common genes and DNA. Present in this sample are 800,000 to 950,000 distinct CDR3 sequences, 25% to 35% of which were seen just once. About a tenth of the sample is in the top ten clones. These data were also reused for a study on T cells of mothers and their children.

Sequenced: blood. The receptor set was obtained from a woman aged 40 to 50 in good health.

This clonotype was detected many times. This chain uses TRBV28 with TRBJ2-7; 12 bases are a match to TRBD2. V shed 2 bases, J shed 6 bases, and the junction held 8 bases outside the gene matches. Germline V CDR1 and CDR2: MDHEN, SYDVKM. The CDR3 runs to 16 residues. The CDR3 reads CASSLGLAGGPFEQYF. CDR3 nucleotide sequence: TGTGCCAGCAGTTTAGGGCTAGCGGGGGGGCCGTTCGAGCAGTACTTC.

This clonotype was counted between two and nine times. The V gene is TRBV11-2, the J gene TRBJ2-5, with D maybe TRBD2 (6 bases). Trimming removed 1 base at V and 5 bases at J, with 23 bases between. Germline CDR1 is SGHAT and CDR2 is FQNNGV. This CDR3 has 18 residues. CDR3 coding DNA: TGTGCCAGCAGCTTAGTAGGTCGTCGGGGGTCGTCGTTCGAGACCCAGTACTTC. Protein product: CASSLVGRRGSSFETQYF.

This clonotype was counted a few times. This sequence joins TRBV6-2 or TRBV6-3 and TRBJ2-3; 10 nucleotides match TRBD2. The CDR3 loop spans 18 amino acids. Germline CDR1 is MNHEY and CDR2 is SVGEGT. Losses at the gene ends were 5 bases for V and 1 base for J; bases not matched to a gene: 12. The DNA for the CDR3 is TGTGCCAGCAGTAAGACCACTAGCGGGGAGAGACGCACAGATACGCAGTATTTT. Its translation: CASSKTTSGERRTDTQYF.

V is TRBV11-1 and J is TRBJ1-2, with 8 bases lining up with TRBD1. Looked up from germline, CDR1 is SGHAT and CDR2 is FQDESV (reference sequence). This CDR3 is built from 14 residues. V dropped 5 bases and J dropped 6; count of bases not matched to a gene: 8. CDR3 amino acids: CASSRATGEHGYTF. The CDR3 DNA sequence: TGTGCCAGCAGCCGAGCGACAGGGGAGCATGGCTACACCTTC.

The rearrangement links TRBV30 to TRBJ2-5; D not resolved. V lost 5 bases and J lost 11, with 15 bases in between. Germline-derived CDR1 and CDR2 are GTSNPN and SVGIG (reference sequence). CDR3 size: 11 residues. The CDR3 region is CAWGDSVEQYF. CDR3 DNA: TGTGCCTGGGGAGATTCGGTAGAACAGTACTTC.

This clonotype was detected a few times. A read error may explain this, as a much larger clone is one base away. The chain links TRBV5-1 to TRBJ1-4, with 8 nucleotides matching TRBD1. Germline-derived CDR1 and CDR2 are SGHRS and YFSETQ. This CDR3 comprises 13 residues. CDR3 region: CASSPGGNEKRFF. CDR3 nucleotides: TGCGCCAGCAGCCCAGGGGGCAATGAAAAACGGTTTTTT.

This clonotype was recorded a few times. The CDR3 reads CASSFPGQGASGYTF. CDR3 DNA sequence: TGTGCCAGCAGTTTTCCCGGACAGGGGGCAAGTGGCTACACCTTC. The chain couples TRBV28 to TRBJ1-2, with TRBD1 matching over 11 bases. CDR1 is MDHEN, CDR2 SYDVKM, per germline. The trim removed 3 bases at V and 7 bases at J, leaving 7 bases unmatched. The CDR3 is made up of 15 amino acids.

This clonotype was observed at least ten times. The chain couples TRBV4-3 to TRBJ2-7; D remains unclear. Trimming left V 0 bases short and J 3 bases short, with 15 bases between. Germline CDR1 LGHNA, CDR2 YSLEER. The CDR3 has 16 amino acids. The CDR3 region has the DNA TGCGCCAGCAGCCAAGATCCAGACCCAATTAACTACGAGCAGTACTTC. Translation: CASSQDPDPINYEQYF.

The chain is built from TRBV2 and TRBJ1-5; D possibly corresponds to TRBD1 (6 bases). The V gene lost 6 bases and the J gene lost 0 bases, with 12 bases spanning the gap. Germline CDR1 SNHLY, CDR2 FYNNEI. The CDR3 has 15 amino acids. CDR3: CASRRQVYSNQPQHF. The CDR3 DNA reads TGTGCCAGCAGGAGACAGGTATATAGCAATCAGCCCCAGCATTTT.

This sequence joins TRBV5-6 and TRBJ1-4; D not resolved. Trimming cost V 0 bases and J 8 bases, with 11 bases left between them. CDR3 length: 14 residues. Germline V gene data show CDR1 as SGHDT and CDR2 as YYEEEE. This CDR3 reads CASSLAVRLEKLFF. In nucleotides, the CDR3 is TGTGCCAGCAGCTTGGCAGTTAGGCTCGAAAAACTGTTTTTT.

The chain recombines TRBV7-2 with TRBJ1-1, with TRBD1 matching 7 bases. The V gene's germline CDR1 is SGHTA and CDR2 FQGNSA. This CDR3 is 17 amino acids long. Trimming at V came to 1 base and at J to 4 bases, leaving 12 bases not matched to a gene. This CDR3 reads CASSLEPLGQVFTEAFF. CDR3 nucleotide sequence: TGTGCCAGCAGCTTAGAACCGCTTGGACAGGTCTTCACTGAAGCTTTCTTT.